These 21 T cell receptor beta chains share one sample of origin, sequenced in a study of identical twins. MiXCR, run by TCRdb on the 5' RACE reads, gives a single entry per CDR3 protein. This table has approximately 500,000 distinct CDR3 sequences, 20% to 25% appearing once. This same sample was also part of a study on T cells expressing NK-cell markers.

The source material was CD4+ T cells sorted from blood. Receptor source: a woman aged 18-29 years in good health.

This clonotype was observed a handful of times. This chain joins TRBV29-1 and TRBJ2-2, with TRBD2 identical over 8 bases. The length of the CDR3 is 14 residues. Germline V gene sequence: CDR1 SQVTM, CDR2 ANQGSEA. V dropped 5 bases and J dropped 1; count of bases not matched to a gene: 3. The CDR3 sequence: CSVWSGGNTGELFF. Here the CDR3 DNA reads TGCAGCGTTTGGAGCGGGGGGAACACCGGGGAGCTGTTTTTT.

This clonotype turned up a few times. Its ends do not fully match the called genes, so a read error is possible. DNA for the CDR3: TGTGCCAGCAACTTAGACAGCACCGGAGGGGCCCAGTACTTC. Amino acid sequence: CASNLDSTGGAQYF. J is TRBJ2-5 and V is TRBV7-8; a possible D gene is TRBD2 (6 bases). In germline, CDR1 is SGHVS, CDR2 FQNEAQ. CDR3 length: 14 amino acids.

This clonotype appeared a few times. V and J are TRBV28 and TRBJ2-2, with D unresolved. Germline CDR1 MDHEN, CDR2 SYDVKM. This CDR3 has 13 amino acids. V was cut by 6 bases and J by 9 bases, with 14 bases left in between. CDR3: CASSSPLPRELFF. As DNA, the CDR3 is TGTGCCAGCAGCTCCCCTTTGCCCCGGGAGCTGTTTTTT.

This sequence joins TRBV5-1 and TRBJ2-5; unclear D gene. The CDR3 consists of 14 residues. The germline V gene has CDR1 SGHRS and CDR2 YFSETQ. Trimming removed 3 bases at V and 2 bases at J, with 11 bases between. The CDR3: CASSSRTFQETQYF. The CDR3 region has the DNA TGCGCCAGCAGCTCAAGGACCTTTCAAGAGACCCAGTACTTC.

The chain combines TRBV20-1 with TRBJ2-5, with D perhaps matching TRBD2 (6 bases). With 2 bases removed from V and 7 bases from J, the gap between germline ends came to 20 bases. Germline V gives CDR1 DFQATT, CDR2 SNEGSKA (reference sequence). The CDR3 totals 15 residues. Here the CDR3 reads CSARLTSLAAGTQYF. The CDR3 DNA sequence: TGCAGTGCTAGATTAACTTCCTTGGCAGCGGGGACCCAGTACTTC.

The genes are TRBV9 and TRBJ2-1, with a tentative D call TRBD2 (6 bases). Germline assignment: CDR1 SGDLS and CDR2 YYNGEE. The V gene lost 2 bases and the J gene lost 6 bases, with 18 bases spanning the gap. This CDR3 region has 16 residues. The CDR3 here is CASSVRGTLLANEQFF. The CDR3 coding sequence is TGTGCCAGCAGCGTGCGAGGGACTCTACTAGCCAATGAGCAGTTCTTC.

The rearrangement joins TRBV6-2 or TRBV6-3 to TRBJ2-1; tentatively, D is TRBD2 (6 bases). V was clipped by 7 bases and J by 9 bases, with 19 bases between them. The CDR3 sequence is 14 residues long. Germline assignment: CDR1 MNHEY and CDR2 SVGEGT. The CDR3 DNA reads TGTGCCAGCAAGATCGGAGGGCGGCGGTTTGAGCAGTTCTTC. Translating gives CASKIGGRRFEQFF.

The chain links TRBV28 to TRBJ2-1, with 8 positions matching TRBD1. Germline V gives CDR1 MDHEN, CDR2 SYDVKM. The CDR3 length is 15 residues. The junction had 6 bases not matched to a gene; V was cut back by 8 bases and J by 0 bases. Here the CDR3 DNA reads TGTGCCAGCGGAGAGGGGACAGGCTCCTACAATGAGCAGTTCTTC. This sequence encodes CASGEGTGSYNEQFF.

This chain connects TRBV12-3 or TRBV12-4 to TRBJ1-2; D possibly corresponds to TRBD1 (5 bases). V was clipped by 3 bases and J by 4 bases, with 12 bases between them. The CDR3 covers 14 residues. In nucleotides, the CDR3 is TGTGCCAGCAGTTTTTTAGGGGAGGTCTATGGCTACACCTTC. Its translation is CASSFLGEVYGYTF.

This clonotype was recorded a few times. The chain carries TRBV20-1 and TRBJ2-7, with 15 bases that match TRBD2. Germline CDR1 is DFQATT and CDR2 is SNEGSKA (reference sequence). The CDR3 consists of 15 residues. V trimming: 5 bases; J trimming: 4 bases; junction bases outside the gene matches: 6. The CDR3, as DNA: TGCAGTGCTCGAGGAGGGACTAGCGGGGGGTACGAGCAGTACTTC. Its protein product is CSARGGTSGGYEQYF.

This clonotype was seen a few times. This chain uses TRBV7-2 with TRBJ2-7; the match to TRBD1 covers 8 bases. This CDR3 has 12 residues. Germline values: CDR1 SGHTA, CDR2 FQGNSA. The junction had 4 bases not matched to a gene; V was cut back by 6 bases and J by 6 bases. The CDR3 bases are TGTGCCAGCAGTCGGGACAGGTTCGAGCAGTACTTC. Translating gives CASSRDRFEQYF.

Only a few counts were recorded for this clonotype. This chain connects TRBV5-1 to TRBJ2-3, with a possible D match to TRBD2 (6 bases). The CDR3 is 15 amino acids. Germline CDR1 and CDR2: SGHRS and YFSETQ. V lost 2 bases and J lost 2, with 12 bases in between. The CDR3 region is CASSFSGAPTDTQYF. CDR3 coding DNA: TGCGCCAGCAGCTTTAGCGGCGCACCCACAGATACGCAGTATTTT.

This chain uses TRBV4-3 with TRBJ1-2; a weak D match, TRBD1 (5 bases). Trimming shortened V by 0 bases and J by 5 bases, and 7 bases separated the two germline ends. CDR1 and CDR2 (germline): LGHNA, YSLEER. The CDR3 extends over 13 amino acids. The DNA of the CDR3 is TGCGCCAGCAGCCAAGATAAGGGGTATGGCTACACCTTC. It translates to CASSQDKGYGYTF.

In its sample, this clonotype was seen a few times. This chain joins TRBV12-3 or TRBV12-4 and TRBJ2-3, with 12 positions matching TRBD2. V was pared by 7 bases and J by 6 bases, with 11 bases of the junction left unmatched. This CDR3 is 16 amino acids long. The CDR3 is CASTLMRTSGKDTQYF. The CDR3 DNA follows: TGTGCCAGCACCCTGATGAGGACTAGCGGGAAGGATACGCAGTATTTT.

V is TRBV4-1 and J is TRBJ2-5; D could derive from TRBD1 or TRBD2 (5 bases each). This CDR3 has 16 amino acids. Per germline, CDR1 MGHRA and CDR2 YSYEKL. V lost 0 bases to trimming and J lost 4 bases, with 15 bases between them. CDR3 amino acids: CASSQEDRGRGETQYF. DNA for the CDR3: TGCGCCAGCAGCCAAGAAGATCGGGGTAGGGGAGAGACCCAGTACTTC.

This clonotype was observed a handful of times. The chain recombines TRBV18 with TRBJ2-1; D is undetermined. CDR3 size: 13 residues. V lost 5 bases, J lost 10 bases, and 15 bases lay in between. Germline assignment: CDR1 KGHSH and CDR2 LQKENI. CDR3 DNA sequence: TGTGCCAGCTCATTCTGGGCTAGAAGCGAGCAGTTCTTC. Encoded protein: CASSFWARSEQFF.

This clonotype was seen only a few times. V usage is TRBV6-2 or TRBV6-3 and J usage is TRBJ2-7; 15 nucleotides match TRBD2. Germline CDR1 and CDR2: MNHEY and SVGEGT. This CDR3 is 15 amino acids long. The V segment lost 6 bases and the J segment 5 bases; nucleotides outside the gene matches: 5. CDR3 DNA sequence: TGTGCCAGCAGCGGACTAGCGGGAGGGAGAAACGAGCAGTACTTC. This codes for CASSGLAGGRNEQYF.

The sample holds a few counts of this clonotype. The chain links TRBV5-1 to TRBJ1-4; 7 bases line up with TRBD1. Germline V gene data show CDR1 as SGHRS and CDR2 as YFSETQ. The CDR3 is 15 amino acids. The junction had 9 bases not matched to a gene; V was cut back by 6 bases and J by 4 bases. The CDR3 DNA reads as TGCGCCAGCACCTCGGGACAGTTCAATAATGAAAAACTGTTTTTT. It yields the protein CASTSGQFNNEKLFF.

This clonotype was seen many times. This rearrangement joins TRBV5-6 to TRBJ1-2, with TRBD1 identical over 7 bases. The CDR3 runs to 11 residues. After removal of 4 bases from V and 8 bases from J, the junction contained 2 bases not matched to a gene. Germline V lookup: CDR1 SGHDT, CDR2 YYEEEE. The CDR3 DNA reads TGTGCCAGCAGCCGGGACAGAGGCTACACCTTC. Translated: CASSRDRGYTF.

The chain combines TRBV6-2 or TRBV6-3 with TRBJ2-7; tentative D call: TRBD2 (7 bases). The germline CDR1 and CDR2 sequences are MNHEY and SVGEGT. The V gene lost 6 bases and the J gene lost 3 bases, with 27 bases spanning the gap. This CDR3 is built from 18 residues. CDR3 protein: CASSWAPGGRYLGYEQYF. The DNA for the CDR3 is TGTGCCAGCAGCTGGGCGCCCGGGGGGCGATATCTTGGCTACGAGCAGTACTTC.

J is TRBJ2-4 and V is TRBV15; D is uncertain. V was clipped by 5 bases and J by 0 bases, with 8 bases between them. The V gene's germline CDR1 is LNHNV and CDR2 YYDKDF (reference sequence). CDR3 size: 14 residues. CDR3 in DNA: TGTGCCACCAGCGTACGAACAGCCAAAAACATTCAGTACTTC. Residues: CATSVRTAKNIQYF.